This is a list of T cell receptor beta chains from one sample in a study of T cell changes during pregnancy in multiple sclerosis. The data were produced by immunoSEQ multiplex PCR, yet TCRdb's version contains in-frame clones alone and is incomplete. The profile shows approximately 92,000 clones, 93% of them singletons. This specimen consisted of peripheral blood, obtained after pregnancy. The receptors here all came from a female donor with multiple sclerosis, enrolled in a pregnancy study. The CDR3 runs from the conserved cysteine through the conserved F or W. D genes are given only for firm matches. Clone size is given for some rows only: seen once, a few or many times, or a class if the clone is expanded.

TRBV6-4	TRBJ1-2	TRBD1	once	CASSAGQGNYGYTF	TGTGCCAGCAGTGCCGGACAGGGAAACTATGGCTACACCTTC
TRBV27	TRBJ2-7	NA	NA	CASSWDSKYEQYF	TGTGCCAGCAGTTGGGACTCCAAATACGAGCAGTACTTC
TRBV7-2	TRBJ2-2	NA	NA	CASSLFGIGGGELFF	TGTGCCAGCAGCTTATTCGGGATAGGCGGCGGGGAGCTGTTTTTT
TRBV11-2	TRBJ2-1	TRBD2	NA	CASSLRREGRDNEQFF	TGTGCCAGCAGCTTAAGGCGGGAGGGCCGGGACAATGAGCAGTTCTTC
TRBV27	TRBJ2-7	NA	once	CASSLTGYSYEQYF	TGTGCCAGCAGTTTGACAGGATACTCCTACGAGCAGTACTTC
TRBV5-1	TRBJ2-1	NA	NA	CASSLAGGTNEQFF	TGCGCCAGCAGCTTGGCCGGCGGAACCAATGAGCAGTTCTTC
TRBV6-5	TRBJ2-7	NA	few	CATRQRDSYEQYF	TGTGCCACCCGGCAGAGGGACTCCTACGAGCAGTACTTC
TRBV18	TRBJ2-7	NA	once	CASSPLDSSYEQYF	TGTGCCAGCTCACCATTGGACAGTTCCTACGAGCAGTACTTC
TRBV7-9	TRBJ2-2	TRBD1	NA	CASSLGQEGAGELFF	TGTGCCAGCAGCTTGGGACAGGAGGGGGCCGGGGAGCTGTTTTTT
TRBV19	TRBJ1-2	NA	NA	CASSRKRQEMDGYTF	TGTGCCAGTAGTCGAAAACGACAGGAGATGGACGGCTACACCTTC
TRBV28	TRBJ2-6	NA	NA	CASSLYARSGGSGANVLTF	TGTGCCAGCAGTCTTTATGCCCGCTCAGGTGGCTCTGGGGCCAACGTCCTGACTTTC
TRBV7-9	TRBJ1-2	TRBD1	NA	CASSPPRYGDSRGYGYTF	TGTGCCAGCAGCCCCCCCCGATATGGGGACTCCAGGGGGTATGGCTACACCTTC